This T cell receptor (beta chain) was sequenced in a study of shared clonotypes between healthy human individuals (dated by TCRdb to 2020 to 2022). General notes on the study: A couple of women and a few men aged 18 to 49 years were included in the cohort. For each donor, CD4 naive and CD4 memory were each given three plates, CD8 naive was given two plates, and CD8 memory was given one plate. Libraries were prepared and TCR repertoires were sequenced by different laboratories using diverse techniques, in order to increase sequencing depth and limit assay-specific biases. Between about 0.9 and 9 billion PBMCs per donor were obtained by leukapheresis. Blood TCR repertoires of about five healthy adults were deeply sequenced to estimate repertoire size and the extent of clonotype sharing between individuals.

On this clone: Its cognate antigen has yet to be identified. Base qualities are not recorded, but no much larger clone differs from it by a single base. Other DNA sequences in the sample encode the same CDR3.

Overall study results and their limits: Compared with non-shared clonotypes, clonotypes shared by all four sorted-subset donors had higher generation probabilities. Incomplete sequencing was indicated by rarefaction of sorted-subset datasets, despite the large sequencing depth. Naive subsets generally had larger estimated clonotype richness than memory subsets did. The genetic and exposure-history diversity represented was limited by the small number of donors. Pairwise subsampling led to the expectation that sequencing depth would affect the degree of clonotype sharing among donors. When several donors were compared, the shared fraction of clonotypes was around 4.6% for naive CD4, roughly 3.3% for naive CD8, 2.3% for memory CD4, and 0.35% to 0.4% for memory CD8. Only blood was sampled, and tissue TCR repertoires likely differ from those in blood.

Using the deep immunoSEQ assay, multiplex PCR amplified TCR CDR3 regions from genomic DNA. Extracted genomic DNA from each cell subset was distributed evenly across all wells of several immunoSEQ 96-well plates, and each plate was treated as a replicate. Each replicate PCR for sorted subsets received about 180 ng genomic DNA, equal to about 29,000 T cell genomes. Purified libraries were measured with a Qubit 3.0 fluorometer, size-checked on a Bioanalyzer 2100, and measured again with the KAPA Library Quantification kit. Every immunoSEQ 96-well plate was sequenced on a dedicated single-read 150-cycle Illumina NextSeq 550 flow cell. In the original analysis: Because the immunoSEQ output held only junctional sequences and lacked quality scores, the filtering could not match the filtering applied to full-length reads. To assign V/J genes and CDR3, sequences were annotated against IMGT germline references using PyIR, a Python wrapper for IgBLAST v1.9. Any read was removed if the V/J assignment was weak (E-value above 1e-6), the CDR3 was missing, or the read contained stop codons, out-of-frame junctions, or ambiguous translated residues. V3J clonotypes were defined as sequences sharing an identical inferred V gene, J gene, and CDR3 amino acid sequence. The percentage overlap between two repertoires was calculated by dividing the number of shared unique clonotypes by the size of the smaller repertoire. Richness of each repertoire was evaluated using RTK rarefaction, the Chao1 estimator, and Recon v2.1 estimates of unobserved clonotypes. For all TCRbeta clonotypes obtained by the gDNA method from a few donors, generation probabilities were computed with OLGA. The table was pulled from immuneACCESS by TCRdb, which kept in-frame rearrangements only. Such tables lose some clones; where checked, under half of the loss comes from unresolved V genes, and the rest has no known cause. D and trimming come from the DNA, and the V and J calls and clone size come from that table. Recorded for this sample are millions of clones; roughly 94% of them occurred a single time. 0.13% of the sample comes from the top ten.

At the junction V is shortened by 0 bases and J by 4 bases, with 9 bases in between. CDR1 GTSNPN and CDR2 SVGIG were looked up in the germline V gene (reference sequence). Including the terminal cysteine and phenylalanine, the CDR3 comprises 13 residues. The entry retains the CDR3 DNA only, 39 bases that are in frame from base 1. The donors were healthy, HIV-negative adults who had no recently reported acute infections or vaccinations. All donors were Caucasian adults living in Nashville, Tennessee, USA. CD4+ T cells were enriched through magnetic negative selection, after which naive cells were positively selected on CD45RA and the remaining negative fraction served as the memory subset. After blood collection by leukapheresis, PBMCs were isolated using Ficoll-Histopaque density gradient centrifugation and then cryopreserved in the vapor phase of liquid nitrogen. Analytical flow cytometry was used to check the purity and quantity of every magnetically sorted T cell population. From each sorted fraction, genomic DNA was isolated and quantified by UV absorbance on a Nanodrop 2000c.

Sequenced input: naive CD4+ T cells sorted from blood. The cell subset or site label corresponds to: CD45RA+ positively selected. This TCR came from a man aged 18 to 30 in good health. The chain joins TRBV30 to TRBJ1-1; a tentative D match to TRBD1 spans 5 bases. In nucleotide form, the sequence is TGTGCCTGGAGTGTAGGAGGGGCCACTGAAGCTTTCTTT. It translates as CAWSVGGATEAFF.